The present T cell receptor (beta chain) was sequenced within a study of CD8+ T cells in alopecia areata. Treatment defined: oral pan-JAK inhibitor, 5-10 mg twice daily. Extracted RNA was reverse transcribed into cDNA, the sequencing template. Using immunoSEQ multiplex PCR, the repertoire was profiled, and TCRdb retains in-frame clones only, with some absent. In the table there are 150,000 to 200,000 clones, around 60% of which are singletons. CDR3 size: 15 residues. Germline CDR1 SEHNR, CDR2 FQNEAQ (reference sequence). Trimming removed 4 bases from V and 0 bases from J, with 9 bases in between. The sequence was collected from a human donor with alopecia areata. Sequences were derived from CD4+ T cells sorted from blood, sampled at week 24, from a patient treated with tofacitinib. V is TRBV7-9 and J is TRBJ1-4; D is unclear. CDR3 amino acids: CASSSGLTTNEKLFF. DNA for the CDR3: TGTGCCAGCAGCTCCGGACTGACAACTAATGAAAAACTGTTTTTT.